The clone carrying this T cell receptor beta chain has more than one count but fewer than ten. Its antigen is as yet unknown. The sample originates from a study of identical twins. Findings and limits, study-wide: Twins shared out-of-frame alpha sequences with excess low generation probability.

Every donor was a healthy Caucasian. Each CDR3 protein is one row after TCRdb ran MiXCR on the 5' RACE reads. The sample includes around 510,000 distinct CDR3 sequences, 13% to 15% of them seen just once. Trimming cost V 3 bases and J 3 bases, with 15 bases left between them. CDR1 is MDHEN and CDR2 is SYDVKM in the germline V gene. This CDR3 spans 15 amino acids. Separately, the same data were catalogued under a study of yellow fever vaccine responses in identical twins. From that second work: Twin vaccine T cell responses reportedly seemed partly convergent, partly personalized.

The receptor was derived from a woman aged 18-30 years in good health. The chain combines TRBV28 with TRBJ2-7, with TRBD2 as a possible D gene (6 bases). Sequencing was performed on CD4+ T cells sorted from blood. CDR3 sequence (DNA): TGTGCCAGCAGTTTCATCAGTAGCGGCTACTACGAGCAGTACTTC. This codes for CASSFISSGYYEQYF.